Described below is a single T cell receptor beta chain sequence and its context. Antigen unknown. This sample was taken from a study of CXCR3-negative and CXCR3-positive naive CD8 T cells. Study-wide results and caveats: Much lower diversity was found in memory CD8+ cells, while both naive subsets had comparably high diversity.

The study made its TRB cDNA libraries by 5' RACE, adding UMI labels. TCRdb processed the 5' RACE reads again and assigns one entry to each CDR3 protein, with no DNA. The sample has roughly 28,000 distinct CDR3 sequences. Germline V gene data show CDR1 as SQVTM and CDR2 as ANQGSEA. CDR3 size: 12 residues. The chain uses TRBV29-1 and TRBJ1-2. Sequenced material: memory CD8+ T cells from blood. The clonotype originates from a human donor in good health. Some clones in this sample may be carry-over from other donors' samples. CDR3 region: CSVERQGYGYTF.